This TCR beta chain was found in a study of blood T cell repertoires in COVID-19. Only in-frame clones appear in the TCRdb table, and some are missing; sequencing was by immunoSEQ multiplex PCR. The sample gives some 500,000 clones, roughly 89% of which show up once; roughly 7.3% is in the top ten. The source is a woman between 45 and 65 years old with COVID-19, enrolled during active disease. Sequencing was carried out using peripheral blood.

The CDR3 region is CASAVHQGSNQPQHF. The CDR3 DNA sequence: TGTGCTAGTGCCGTCCATCAGGGGAGCAATCAGCCCCAGCATTTT. The V call is TRBV12-5, the J call TRBJ1-5; D may be TRBD1 (6 bases). The germline V gene has CDR1 LGHNT and CDR2 FRNRAP. V lost 7 bases to trimming and J lost 1 base, with 14 bases between them. This CDR3 has 15 residues. Variable domain in full (rest from reference TRBV12-5 and TRBJ1-5): DARVTQTPRHKVTEMGQEVTMRCQPILGHNTVFWYRQTMMQGLELLAYFRNRAPLDDSGMPKDRFSAEMPDATLATLKIQPSEPRDSAVYFCASAVHQGSNQPQHFGDGTRLSIL.